This T cell receptor beta chain was sequenced for a study of control samples from healthy donors and cancer patients. Profiling relied on immunoSEQ multiplex PCR, and the TCRdb table lists in-frame clones only, not all of them. In all, the sample yields about 200,000 clones. The trim removed 8 bases at V and 3 bases at J, leaving 3 bases unmatched. CDR3 size: 14 residues. The germline V gene encodes CDR1 SNHLY and CDR2 FYNNEI. Sequenced material: blood. This chain connects TRBV2 to TRBJ1-4; 10 bases line up with TRBD1. This TCR was sampled from a woman in her twenties or thirties in good health. The CDR3 DNA reads TGTGCCAGCGAGACAGGGGGCCCTAATGAAAAACTGTTTTTT. Translated: CASETGGPNEKLFF.